This TCR beta chain is from a study of cytomegalovirus exposure and HLA in healthy donors. The PCR contained 60 Vbeta and 13 Jbeta primers. This table comes from immunoSEQ multiplex PCR, and its TCRdb copy is limited to in-frame clones, with some not included. The sample records about 150,000 clones, over 75% being singletons. The V end was cut by 5 bases, the J end by 7 bases, with 21 bases between. Germline CDR1 LNHDA, CDR2 SQIVND (reference sequence). CDR3 length: 16 amino acids. Overall study findings and caveats: Immune exposure information available was restricted to CMV serostatus.

As concerns this clone: No antigen is known for it.

The TCR comes from a man aged 25 to 45 in good health. The sequenced sample was PBMCs. The chain carries TRBV19 and TRBJ2-1; D possibly corresponds to TRBD2 (6 bases). CDR3 DNA: TGTGCCAGTAGTCCCTACTCGAGCGGGCGAGGGAATGAGCAGTTCTTC. Translation gives CASSPYSSGRGNEQFF.